Below are 4 T cell receptor beta chains sequenced from a single sample in a study of shared clonotypes between healthy human individuals. Sequenced by immunoSEQ multiplex PCR; TCRdb stores in-frame clones only, minus some. The data contain roughly 1.5 million clones, nearly 99% of them seen just once; the ten biggest clones take up approximately 0.44%. The sequencing sample was made of naive CD4+ T cells sorted from blood. Subset specified: CD45RA+ positively selected. The receptors stem from a man aged 30-40 years in good health.

This clone was observed once. This chain joins TRBV18 and TRBJ1-1; D not certain. Germline CDR1 is KGHSH and CDR2 is LQKENI. The V and J ends lost 5 bases and 3 bases respectively, with 10 bases between them. CDR3 length: 13 amino acids. The CDR3 is CASSIKQDTEAFF. The CDR3 DNA is TGTGCCAGCTCAATAAAGCAGGACACTGAAGCTTTCTTT. Full variable domain (remainder filled in from reference TRBV18 and TRBJ1-1): NAGVMQNPRHLVRRRGQEARLRCSPMKGHSHVYWYRQLPEEGLKFMVYLQKENIIDESGMPKERFSAEFPKEGPSILRIQQVVRGDSAAYFCASSIKQDTEAFFGQGTRLTVV.

The rearrangement links TRBV28 to TRBJ2-1, with 7 bases lining up with TRBD2. Germline assignment: CDR1 MDHEN and CDR2 SYDVKM. The CDR3 totals 16 residues. With 6 bases clipped from V and 6 bases from J, the junction kept 14 bases outside the gene matches. Here the CDR3 DNA reads TGTGCCAGCAGGCCCCGGGCCGGGACTATATCCAATGAGCAGTTCTTC. This translates into CASRPRAGTISNEQFF.

The rearrangement uses TRBV19 and TRBJ2-5, with 9 bases lining up with TRBD1. The CDR3 is made up of 15 amino acids. Per germline, CDR1 LNHDA and CDR2 SQIVND (reference sequence). J lost 5 bases, V lost 7 bases, and 11 bases had no gene match. CDR3: CASKMEGQGSETQYF. In nucleotides, the CDR3 is TGTGCCAGTAAAATGGAGGGACAGGGTTCCGAGACCCAGTACTTC.

The chain recombines TRBV9 with TRBJ2-5, with D tentatively TRBD1 (5 bases). Between the trimmed V and J ends, which lost 4 bases and 3 bases, there was a span of 10 bases. Germline V gene data show CDR1 as SGDLS and CDR2 as YYNGEE. The CDR3 length is 13 residues. CDR3 in amino acids: CASSLSGKETQYF. CDR3 sequence (DNA): TGTGCCAGCAGCCTCTCAGGGAAAGAGACCCAGTACTTC.